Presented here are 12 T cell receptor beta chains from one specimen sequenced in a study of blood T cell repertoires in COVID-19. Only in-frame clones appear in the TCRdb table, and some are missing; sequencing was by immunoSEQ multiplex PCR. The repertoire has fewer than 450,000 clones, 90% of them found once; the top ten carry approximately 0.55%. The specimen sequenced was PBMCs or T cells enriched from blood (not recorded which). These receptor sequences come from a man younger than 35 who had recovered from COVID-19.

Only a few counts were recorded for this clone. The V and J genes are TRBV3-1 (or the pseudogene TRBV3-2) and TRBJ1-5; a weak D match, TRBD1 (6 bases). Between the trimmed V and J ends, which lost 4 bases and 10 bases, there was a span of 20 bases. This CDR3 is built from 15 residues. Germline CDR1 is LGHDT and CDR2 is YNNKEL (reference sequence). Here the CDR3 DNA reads TGTGCCAGCAGCCCGGAGCCGGGACATTTAATCCCCCAGCATTTT. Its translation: CASSPEPGHLIPQHF.

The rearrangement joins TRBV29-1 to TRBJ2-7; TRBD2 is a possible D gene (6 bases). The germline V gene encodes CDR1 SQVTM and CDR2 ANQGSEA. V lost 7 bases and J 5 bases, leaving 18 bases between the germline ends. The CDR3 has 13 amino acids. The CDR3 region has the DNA TGCAGCGCCGGGGGACGGCTAAGCCACGAGCAGTACTTC. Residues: CSAGGRLSHEQYF.

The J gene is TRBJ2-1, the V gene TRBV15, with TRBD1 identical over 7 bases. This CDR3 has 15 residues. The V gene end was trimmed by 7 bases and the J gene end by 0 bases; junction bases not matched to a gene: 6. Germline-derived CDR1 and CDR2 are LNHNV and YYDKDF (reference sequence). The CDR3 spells CATTEGQSSYNEQFF. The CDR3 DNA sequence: TGTGCCACCACCGAGGGACAGAGCTCCTACAATGAGCAGTTCTTC.

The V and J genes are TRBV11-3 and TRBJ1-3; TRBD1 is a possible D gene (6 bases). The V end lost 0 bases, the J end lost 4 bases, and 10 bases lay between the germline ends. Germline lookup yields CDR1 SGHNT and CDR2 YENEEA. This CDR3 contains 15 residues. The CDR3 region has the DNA TGTGCCAGCAGCTTAGATGGCAGGGGCGGAAACACCATATATTTT. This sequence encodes CASSLDGRGGNTIYF.

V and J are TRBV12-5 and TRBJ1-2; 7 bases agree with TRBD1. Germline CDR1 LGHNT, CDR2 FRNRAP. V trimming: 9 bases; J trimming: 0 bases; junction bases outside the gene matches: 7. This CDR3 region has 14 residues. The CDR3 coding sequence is TGTGCTAGAAGAACAGGGGTGTCTAACTATGGCTACACCTTC. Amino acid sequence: CARRTGVSNYGYTF.

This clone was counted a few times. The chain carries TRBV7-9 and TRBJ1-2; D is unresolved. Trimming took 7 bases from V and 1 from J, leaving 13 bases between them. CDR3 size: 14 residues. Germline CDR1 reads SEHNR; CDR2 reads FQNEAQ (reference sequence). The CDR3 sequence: CASTPQAVNYGYTF. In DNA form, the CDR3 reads TGTGCCAGCACCCCCCAGGCAGTTAACTATGGCTACACCTTC. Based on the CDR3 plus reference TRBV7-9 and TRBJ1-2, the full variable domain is DTGVSQNPRHKITKRGQNVTFRCDPISEHNRLYWYRQTLGQGPEFLTYFQNEAQLEKSRLLSDRFSAERPKGSFSTLEIQRTEQGDSAMYLCASTPQAVNYGYTFGSGTRLTVV.

Here the CDR3 reads CASSLFDTGNTEAFF. CDR3 sequence (DNA): TGTGCCAGCAGCTTGTTCGACACTGGGAACACTGAAGCTTTCTTT. The chain has TRBV5-6 and TRBJ1-1; D remains unclear. The germline V gene encodes CDR1 SGHDT and CDR2 YYEEEE. V dropped 1 base and J dropped 1 base, with 11 bases sitting between them. CDR3 length: 15 amino acids.

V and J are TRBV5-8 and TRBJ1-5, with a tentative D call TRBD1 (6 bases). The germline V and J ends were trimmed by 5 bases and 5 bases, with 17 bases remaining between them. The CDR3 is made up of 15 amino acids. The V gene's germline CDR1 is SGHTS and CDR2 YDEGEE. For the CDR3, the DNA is TGTGCCAGCAGGGACACAGGGACAAACTATCAGCCCCAGCATTTT. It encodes CASRDTGTNYQPQHF.

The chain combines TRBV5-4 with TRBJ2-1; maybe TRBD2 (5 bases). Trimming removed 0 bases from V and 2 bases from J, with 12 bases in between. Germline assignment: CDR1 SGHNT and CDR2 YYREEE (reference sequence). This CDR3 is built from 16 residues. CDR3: CASSLVGGSTYNEQFF. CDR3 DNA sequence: TGTGCCAGCAGCTTGGTCGGAGGATCTACCTACAATGAGCAGTTCTTC.

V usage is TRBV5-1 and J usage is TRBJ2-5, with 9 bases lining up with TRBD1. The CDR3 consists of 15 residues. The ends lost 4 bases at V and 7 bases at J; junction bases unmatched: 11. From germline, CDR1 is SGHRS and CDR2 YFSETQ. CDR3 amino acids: CASSVSGQGHGTQYF. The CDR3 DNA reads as TGCGCCAGCAGCGTATCGGGACAGGGCCATGGGACCCAGTACTTC.

The CDR3 sequence: CASSFLRTGDTEAFF. The CDR3 DNA reads as TGTGCCAGCAGTTTTCTTAGGACAGGAGACACTGAAGCTTTCTTT. This sequence joins TRBV28 and TRBJ1-1, with 7 bases lining up with TRBD1. Trimming at V came to 3 bases and at J to 3 bases, leaving 7 bases not matched to a gene. CDR3 length: 15 residues. Germline values: CDR1 MDHEN, CDR2 SYDVKM.

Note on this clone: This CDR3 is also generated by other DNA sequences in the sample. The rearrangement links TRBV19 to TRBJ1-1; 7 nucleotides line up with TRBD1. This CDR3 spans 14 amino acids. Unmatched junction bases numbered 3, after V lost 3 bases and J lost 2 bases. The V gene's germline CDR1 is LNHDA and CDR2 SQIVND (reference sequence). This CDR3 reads CASSIGTANTEAFF. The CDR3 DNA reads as TGTGCCAGTAGTATCGGGACAGCTAACACTGAAGCTTTCTTT. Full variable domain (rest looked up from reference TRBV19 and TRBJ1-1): DGGITQSPKYLFRKEGQNVTLSCEQNLNHDAMYWYRQDPGQGLRLIYYSQIVNDFQKGDIAEGYSVSREKKESFPLTVTSAQKNPTAFYLCASSIGTANTEAFFGQGTRLTVV.